The next 32 T cell receptor beta chains were all read from a single sample in a study of spatial heterogeneity in lung cancer. Overall study results and limits: Tracking of tumor mutation counts was seen in expanded intratumoral alpha and beta TCR counts.

One entry per CDR3 protein results from TCRdb running MiXCR on the 5' RACE reads. The sample consists of 6,500 to 7,500 distinct CDR3 sequences, around 6.7% of them appearing once. Time point specified: sample taken at primary tumor resection. Their recognized antigens are unknown. The input for sequencing was lung tumor tissue, taken at surgery. Receptors were obtained from a male donor with early-stage non-small cell lung cancer.

In its sample, this clonotype ranks as medium-sized. The chain is built from TRBV6-2 or TRBV6-3 and TRBJ2-5; 7 bases are a match to TRBD2. J lost 8 bases, V lost 6 bases, and 9 bases had no gene match. The germline V gene encodes CDR1 MNHEY and CDR2 SVGEGT. The length of the CDR3 is 13 residues. In DNA form, the CDR3 reads TGTGCCAGCAGGAGAGGGACTACTAATACCCAGTACTTC. Amino acids: CASRRGTTNTQYF.

The chain recombines TRBV27 with TRBJ1-5; 9 bases agree with TRBD1. V was pared by 8 bases and J by 6 bases, with 5 bases of the junction left unmatched. The CDR3 has 13 amino acids. CDR1 and CDR2 (germline): MNHEY, SMNVEV (reference sequence). The CDR3 DNA reads as TGTGCCAGCGGCGGGACAGGGACTCAGCCCCAGCATTTT. This translates into CASGGTGTQPQHF.

This clonotype qualifies as medium-sized. The DNA for the CDR3 is TGTGCCAGCAGCTTACTAGCGGGAGCTAAAGATACGCAGTATTTT. Translated, it gives CASSLLAGAKDTQYF. The rearrangement links TRBV11-2 to TRBJ2-3; 10 positions agree with TRBD2. From germline, CDR1 is SGHAT and CDR2 FQNNGV. CDR3 size: 15 residues. The V segment lost 2 bases and the J segment 5 bases; nucleotides outside the gene matches: 4.

This clonotype is labeled as medium-sized (0.01 to 0.1%). This rearrangement joins TRBV7-2 to TRBJ1-5; 9 bases map to TRBD1. Trimming cost V 3 bases and J 5 bases; bases outside gene matches: 5. This CDR3 has 15 residues. Germline V CDR1 and CDR2: SGHTA, FQGNSA. DNA for the CDR3: TGTGCCAGCAGCTTTGCTAGACAGGGGGATCAGCCCCAGCATTTT. Protein product: CASSFARQGDQPQHF.

This clonotype is classed as medium-sized. Here the CDR3 DNA reads TGTGCCACCAGTGATAGGAGTACAGATACGCAGTATTTT. This codes for CATSDRSTDTQYF. The chain is built from TRBV24-1 and TRBJ2-3; D remains unclear. The CDR3 runs to 13 residues. Trimming took 3 bases from V and 3 from J, leaving 6 bases between them. CDR1 is KGHDR and CDR2 is SFDVKD in the germline V gene.

In its sample, this clonotype ranks as medium-sized. The chain combines TRBV11-2 with TRBJ2-5; 14 bases fit TRBD2. Germline-derived CDR1 and CDR2 are SGHAT and FQNNGV. There are 15 residues in the CDR3. The J segment lost 3 bases and the V segment lost 5 bases, leaving 2 bases of the junction unmatched. The CDR3 nucleotides are TGTGCCAGCAGCCCGGGACTAGCGGGGGAAGAGACCCAGTACTTC. It is translated as CASSPGLAGEETQYF.

This clonotype qualifies as medium-sized. The chain combines TRBV7-9 with TRBJ1-1; D uncertain. V lost 3 bases to trimming and J lost 1 base, with 6 bases between them. This CDR3 is built from 13 residues. Germline CDR1 SEHNR, CDR2 FQNEAQ (reference sequence). CDR3 DNA sequence: TGTGCCAGCAGCTTGCCGCCGAACACTGAAGCTTTCTTT. Translation: CASSLPPNTEAFF.

This clonotype came up many times. The V call is TRBV5-1, the J call TRBJ1-2; the D is unclear. CDR3 length equals 13 residues. Germline V gives CDR1 SGHRS, CDR2 YFSETQ. Trimming pared 0 bases from V and 5 bases from J, leaving 8 bases between. CDR3 protein: CASSLVRGYGYTF. In nucleotides, the CDR3 is TGCGCCAGCAGCTTGGTCAGAGGATATGGCTACACCTTC.

By proportion, this clonotype is medium-sized. The chain recombines TRBV6-5 with TRBJ1-1, with D unresolved. V was trimmed by 4 bases and J by 5 bases, leaving 11 bases between them. The germline V gene encodes CDR1 MNHEY and CDR2 SVGAGI. The CDR3 is 13 residues long. CDR3 in DNA: TGTGCCAGCAGTTCTGAACTATGGACTGAAGCTTTCTTT. It codes for CASSSELWTEAFF.

The table lists this clonotype with many counts. This chain links TRBV20-1 with TRBJ2-3; D might be TRBD2 (5 bases). CDR1 is DFQATT and CDR2 is SNEGSKA in the germline V gene (reference sequence). Trimming took 6 bases from V and 6 from J, leaving 13 bases between them. The CDR3 is 12 amino acids. The CDR3 loop is CSARDTADTQYF. In DNA, the CDR3 is TGCAGTGCCCGGGATACGGCCGATACGCAGTATTTT.

The V and J genes are TRBV6-8 and TRBJ2-1; 12 positions match TRBD2. V dropped 1 base and J dropped 4; count of bases not matched to a gene: 8. The germline gives CDR1 MNHGY, CDR2 SAAAGT. This CDR3 is built from 18 residues. This CDR3 is CASSYYLAGGPIYNEQFF. The CDR3 bases are TGTGCCAGCAGTTACTATCTAGCGGGAGGGCCAATATACAATGAGCAGTTCTTC.

This clonotype has a count of ten or more. The rearrangement uses TRBV28 and TRBJ2-1; D remains ambiguous. Trimming pared 6 bases from V and 10 bases from J, leaving 10 bases between. This CDR3 has 11 residues. Germline values: CDR1 MDHEN, CDR2 SYDVKM. The CDR3 sequence is CASSLIGEQFF. CDR3 coding DNA: TGTGCCAGCAGCCTGATCGGGGAGCAGTTCTTC.

This clonotype is deemed medium-sized. V usage is TRBV7-8 and J usage is TRBJ1-4; D is uncertain. Germline V gene data show CDR1 as SGHVS and CDR2 as FQNEAQ. Trimming shortened V by 5 bases and J by 10 bases, and 23 bases separated the two germline ends. The CDR3 spans 16 residues. In DNA, the CDR3 is TGTGCCAGCAGCCCCGGCCGGGTTGCAAGTCTGGGAAAACTGTTTTTT. It is translated as CASSPGRVASLGKLFF.

Judged by abundance, this clonotype is medium-sized. The chain joins TRBV2 to TRBJ2-5; D is possibly TRBD1 (5 bases). CDR1 is SNHLY and CDR2 is FYNNEI in the germline V gene. V was cut by 6 bases and J by 0 bases, with 14 bases left in between. The CDR3 has 15 amino acids. The CDR3 is CASSAWGRYQETQYF. The CDR3 DNA sequence: TGTGCCAGCAGCGCCTGGGGCCGGTACCAAGAGACCCAGTACTTC.

This clonotype was detected ten times or more. The V and J genes are TRBV5-1 and TRBJ2-3, with 7 bases lining up with TRBD1. This CDR3 spans 13 amino acids. Germline lookup yields CDR1 SGHRS and CDR2 YFSETQ. The ends lost 0 bases at V and 10 bases at J; junction bases unmatched: 5. The CDR3 is CASSLEPGTAQYF. Written as DNA, the CDR3 is TGCGCCAGCAGCTTGGAACCCGGGACAGCGCAGTATTTT.

The count of this clonotype is one. The V gene is TRBV6-2 or TRBV6-3, the J gene TRBJ1-4; D might be TRBD1 (5 bases). Germline lookup yields CDR1 MNHEY and CDR2 SVGEGT. The ends were cut back, 2 bases at V and 4 bases at J, with 5 bases in the middle. The CDR3 loop spans 13 amino acids. The CDR3 DNA follows: TGTGCCAGCAGTTACAGGGGTAATGAAAAACTGTTTTTT. It is translated as CASSYRGNEKLFF.

This clonotype was detected ten times or more. This chain connects TRBV19 to TRBJ2-3, with D perhaps matching TRBD2 (7 bases). The germline V and J ends were trimmed by 6 bases and 6 bases, with 16 bases remaining between them. The V gene's germline CDR1 is LNHDA and CDR2 SQIVND (reference sequence). The CDR3 totals 14 residues. CDR3 amino acids: CASSLGGGQDTQYF. For the CDR3, the DNA is TGTGCCAGTAGCCTAGGGGGGGGTCAGGATACGCAGTATTTT.

This clonotype was seen at least ten times. V usage is TRBV18 and J usage is TRBJ1-2; D not certain. Germline-derived CDR1 and CDR2 are KGHSH and LQKENI. This CDR3 spans 13 amino acids. V was shortened by 0 bases and J by 6 bases, with 8 bases between the two germline ends. CDR3 protein: CASSPPGGNGYTF. In DNA, the CDR3 is TGTGCCAGCTCACCACCCGGAGGGAATGGCTACACCTTC. Full variable domain (missing parts from reference TRBV18 and TRBJ1-2): NAGVMQNPRHLVRRRGQEARLRCSPMKGHSHVYWYRQLPEEGLKFMVYLQKENIIDESGMPKERFSAEFPKEGPSILRIQQVVRGDSAAYFCASSPPGGNGYTFGSGTRLTVV.

In DNA, the CDR3 is TGCAGTGCTAGAGACCGGGGGGGTATATACGAGCAGTACTTC. This encodes CSARDRGGIYEQYF. The chain has TRBV20-1 and TRBJ2-7; TRBD2 matches 8 bases. Trimming took 0 bases from V and 4 from J; bases not matched to a gene: 5. The CDR3 sequence is 14 residues long. Looked up from germline, CDR1 is DFQATT and CDR2 is SNEGSKA (reference sequence).

In its sample, this clonotype is hyperexpanded. The chain joins TRBV24-1 to TRBJ1-5, with D uncertain. Per germline, CDR1 KGHDR and CDR2 SFDVKD. This CDR3 region has 14 residues. The V gene lost 0 bases and the J gene lost 3 bases, with 5 bases spanning the gap. The CDR3 nucleotides are TGTGCCACCAGTGATTTGAGTATCAATCAGCCCCAGCATTTT. Translated: CATSDLSINQPQHF.

In this sample, this clonotype turned up many times. J is TRBJ1-1 and V is TRBV28; the D is unclear. Germline V CDR1 and CDR2: MDHEN, SYDVKM. This CDR3 is 11 amino acids long. Trimming pared 8 bases from V and 11 bases from J, leaving 15 bases between. The CDR3 DNA reads as TGTGCCAGCCGAGGACGGTTTGGGGCTTTCTTT. Translated: CASRGRFGAFF.

This chain uses TRBV9 with TRBJ2-1; 7 nucleotides line up with TRBD1. This CDR3 spans 17 amino acids. V shed 3 bases, J shed 0 bases, and the junction held 9 bases outside the gene matches. Germline CDR1 SGDLS, CDR2 YYNGEE. CDR3 nucleotide sequence: TGTGCCAGCAGCGCAAACAGGGGTTTCCCCTCCTACAATGAGCAGTTCTTC. Encoded protein: CASSANRGFPSYNEQFF.

This clonotype occurred many times. The chain joins TRBV12-3 or TRBV12-4 to TRBJ2-3; 9 nucleotides agree with TRBD1. CDR3 size: 19 residues. V dropped 3 bases and J dropped 1; count of bases not matched to a gene: 14. The CDR3 reads CASSLGLGQGGGGTDTQYF. The DNA of the CDR3 is TGTGCCAGCAGTTTGGGTTTGGGACAGGGAGGTGGGGGCACAGATACGCAGTATTTT.

V is TRBV28 and J is TRBJ2-7; possibly TRBD2 for D (6 bases). This CDR3 comprises 16 residues. Germline CDR1 reads MDHEN; CDR2 reads SYDVKM. Trimming stripped 7 bases from V and 1 base from J, with 20 bases between. The CDR3 sequence is CASKSPGLPDSYEQYF. The CDR3 region has the DNA TGTGCCAGCAAAAGTCCGGGACTTCCAGATTCCTACGAGCAGTACTTC. Looking up the rest from reference TRBV28 and TRBJ2-7 gives the full variable domain: DVKVTQSSRYLVKRTGEKVFLECVQDMDHENMFWYRQDPGLGLRLIYFSYDVKMKEKGDIPEGYSVSREKKERFSLILESASTNQTSMYLCASKSPGLPDSYEQYFGPGTRLTVT.

This chain links TRBV7-2 with TRBJ2-2; TRBD1 agrees at 7 bases. J gave up 6 bases and V 5 bases, and 12 bases lay outside the gene matches. Germline V CDR1 and CDR2: SGHTA, FQGNSA. The CDR3 runs 16 residues. CDR3 nucleotide sequence: TGTGCCAGCAGCCAGCGGACAGGAACCAGCGCCGGGGAGCTGTTTTTT. Amino acid sequence: CASSQRTGTSAGELFF.

This clonotype was seen only a few times. The gene calls are TRBV12-3 or TRBV12-4 and TRBJ2-2, with D maybe TRBD2 (6 bases). The CDR3 length is 20 residues. Trimming cost V 3 bases and J 0 bases, with 23 bases left between them. The CDR3 loop reads CASSLKVLLARGPNTGELFF. In DNA form, the CDR3 reads TGTGCCAGCAGTTTGAAGGTCCTGCTAGCGCGAGGCCCGAACACCGGGGAGCTGTTTTTT.

This clonotype was found many times. As DNA, the CDR3 is TGTGCCATCAGTGAATATAGCGGGACGGGGTTTGGGCAGTTCTTC. Residues: CAISEYSGTGFGQFF. J is TRBJ2-1 and V is TRBV10-3, with 8 bases that match TRBD2. The CDR3 has 15 amino acids. Per germline, CDR1 ENHRY and CDR2 SYGVKD. V shed 3 bases and J 12 bases; nucleotides not matched to a gene: 13.

This clonotype was counted a few times. The chain links TRBV28 to TRBJ2-3, with 10 nucleotides matching TRBD2. From germline, CDR1 is MDHEN and CDR2 SYDVKM. The CDR3 length is 16 residues. After removal of 4 bases from V and 5 bases from J, the junction contained 9 bases not matched to a gene. The DNA of the CDR3 is TGTGCCAGCAGTTACTTTAGCGGGGGGCGGGGAGATACGCAGTATTTT. Its protein product is CASSYFSGGRGDTQYF.

This clonotype was recorded many times. This chain uses TRBV5-1 with TRBJ2-3, with TRBD2 identical over 11 bases. The V gene end was trimmed by 4 bases and the J gene end by 4 bases; junction bases not matched to a gene: 5. CDR1 is SGHRS, CDR2 YFSETQ, per germline. This CDR3 spans 15 amino acids. CDR3 bases: TGCGCCAGCAGCCTCGGGACTAGCGGATCAGATACGCAGTATTTT. Protein product: CASSLGTSGSDTQYF.

This clonotype was seen at least ten times. This chain joins TRBV2 and TRBJ2-1; D ambiguous. The CDR3 is 13 residues long. Trimming removed 9 bases at V and 1 base at J, with 10 bases between. Germline CDR1 and CDR2: SNHLY and FYNNEI. The CDR3 DNA sequence: TGTGCCAGTGCGGTTTGGTCCTACAATGAGCAGTTCTTC. It codes for CASAVWSYNEQFF.

The chain carries TRBV29-1 and TRBJ1-1; D gene unclear. This CDR3 has 14 amino acids. Germline assignment: CDR1 SQVTM and CDR2 ANQGSEA. V lost 4 bases to trimming and J lost 2 bases, with 14 bases between them. The CDR3 DNA reads TGCAGCGTTGTTGTTACCGGACGAAACACTGAAGCTTTCTTT. It encodes CSVVVTGRNTEAFF.

The chain combines TRBV2 with TRBJ1-1; D is unresolved. Germline-derived CDR1 and CDR2 are SNHLY and FYNNEI. Trimming removed 6 bases from V and 2 bases from J, with 7 bases in between. This CDR3 spans 12 amino acids. CDR3 nucleotide sequence: TGTGCCAGCAGCGACGACAACACTGAAGCTTTCTTT. Residues: CASSDDNTEAFF.